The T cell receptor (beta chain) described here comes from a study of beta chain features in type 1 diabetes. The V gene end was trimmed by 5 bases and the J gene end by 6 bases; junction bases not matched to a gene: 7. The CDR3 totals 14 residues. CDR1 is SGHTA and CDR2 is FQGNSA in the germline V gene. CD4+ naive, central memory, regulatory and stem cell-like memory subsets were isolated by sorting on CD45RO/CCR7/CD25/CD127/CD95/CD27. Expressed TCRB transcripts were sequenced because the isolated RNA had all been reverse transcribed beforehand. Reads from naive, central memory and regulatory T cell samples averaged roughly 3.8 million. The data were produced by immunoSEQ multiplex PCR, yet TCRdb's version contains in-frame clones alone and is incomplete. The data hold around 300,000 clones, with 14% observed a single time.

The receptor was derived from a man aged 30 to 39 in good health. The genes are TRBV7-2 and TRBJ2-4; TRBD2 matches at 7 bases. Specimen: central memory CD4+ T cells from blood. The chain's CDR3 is CASSPRGGVNIQYF. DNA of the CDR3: TGTGCCAGCAGCCCACGTGGGGGGGTAAACATTCAGTACTTC. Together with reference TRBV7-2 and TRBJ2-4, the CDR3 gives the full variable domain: GAGVSQSPSNKVTEKGKDVELRCDPISGHTALYWYRQSLGQGLEFLIYFQGNSAPDKSGLPSDRFSAERTGGSVSTLTIQRTQQEDSAVYLCASSPRGGVNIQYFGAGTRLSVL.